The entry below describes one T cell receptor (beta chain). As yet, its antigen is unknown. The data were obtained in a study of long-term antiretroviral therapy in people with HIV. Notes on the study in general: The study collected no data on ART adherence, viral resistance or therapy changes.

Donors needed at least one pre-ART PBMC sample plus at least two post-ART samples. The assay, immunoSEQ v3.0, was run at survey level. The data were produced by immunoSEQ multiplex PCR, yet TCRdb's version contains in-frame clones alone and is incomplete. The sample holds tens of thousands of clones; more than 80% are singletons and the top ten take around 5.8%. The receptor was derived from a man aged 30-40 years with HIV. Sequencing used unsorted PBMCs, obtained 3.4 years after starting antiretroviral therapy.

The CDR3 here is CASSLLGQNNQPQHF. The CDR3 DNA sequence: TGTGCCAGCAGTCTTCTGGGACAGAACAATCAGCCCCAGCATTTT. J is TRBJ1-5 and V is TRBV2, with 7 bases fitting TRBD1. The CDR3 is made up of 15 amino acids. Germline CDR1 is SNHLY and CDR2 is FYNNEI. Losses at the gene ends were 5 bases for V and 3 bases for J; bases not matched to a gene: 7.